This T cell receptor (beta chain) derives from a study of CD8 T cells in ankylosing spondylitis (TCRdb year 2017). Study-level background: T cell receptor beta repertoires were profiled in healthy donors and ankylosing spondylitis patients so that disease-linked TCR variants could be found. In total, the full study cohort was made up of over a hundred healthy donors and 25 to 30 ankylosing spondylitis patients. Samples of peripheral blood were taken, and for ankylosing spondylitis patients, synovial fluid was collected as well.

Study-wide findings and limitations: Blood from ankylosing spondylitis patients appeared to be characterized by a TCR beta motif made up of under ten highly homologous amino acid variants. Some TCR beta motif variants had previously been reported in synovial fluid and blood of reactive arthritis patients, which suggested common disease-initiation mechanisms. A CD8+ phenotype was shown by the disease-linked clones, which were found at relatively low frequencies in peripheral blood. Significant enrichment of the disease-linked clones was reported in matched synovial fluid samples from ankylosing spondylitis patients.

Regarding this clonotype: Its specific antigen is unknown. No quality values exist for individual bases; no much larger clone is one base distant.

Cut back by 2 bases and 6 bases, the V and J ends lie 12 bases apart. Spanning cysteine to phenylalanine, the CDR3 consists of 14 amino acids. Only the CDR3 DNA stays, 42 bases, in frame from base 1. The germline V gene (reference sequence) supplies CDR1 LNHDA and CDR2 SQIVND. The instrument given in TCRdb is Illumina HiSeq 2500. TCR beta libraries were prepared by quantitative 5'-RACE with molecular barcodes. The source study handled its data this way. To identify disease-linked TCR variants, a new computational method was used, one built on a probabilistic model of VDJ rearrangement. TCRdb reworked the public reads: Q25 trimming with fastp, MiXCR clone assembly, productive beta chains retained. Under each unique CDR3 protein, matching rows form one entry showing the most common genes and DNA. TCRdb, not the original authors, processed these V and J calls. The sample table records some 180,000 distinct CDR3 sequences; about 18% of these occur just once. The ten largest clones add up to 3.5% to 5% of the sample.

The receptor was isolated from a male donor aged 5 to 29 with ankylosing spondylitis or in good health (not recorded which). Donor details come from another sample of the same person, matched by shared clones. Sequencing input: blood, either unsorted or a sorted T cell fraction (not recorded which). The rearranged chain carries TRBV19 and TRBJ2-3; the D gene is unclear. The DNA is TGTGCCAGTAGTATACGACTCCACACTGATACGCAGTATTTT. It encodes CASSIRLHTDTQYF.